This TCR beta chain was captured in a study of control samples from healthy donors and cancer patients. This table comes from immunoSEQ multiplex PCR, and its TCRdb copy is limited to in-frame clones, with some not included. The sample yields about 96,000 clones, roughly 93% seen once. This CDR3 is 16 amino acids long. Germline V gives CDR1 SGHNT, CDR2 YYREEE (reference sequence). The V and J ends lost 2 bases and 4 bases respectively, with 16 bases between them. The chain links TRBV5-4 to TRBJ2-1, with D perhaps matching TRBD1 or TRBD2 (5 bases each). The source is a man aged 18-30 years in good health. Sequences were obtained from blood. The CDR3 loop is CASSLPSGTVYNEQFF. CDR3 nucleotides: TGTGCCAGCAGCTTACCATCCGGGACGGTGTACAATGAGCAGTTCTTC.